These 28 T cell receptor beta chains came from one sample sequenced in a study of blood T cell repertoires in COVID-19. Sequenced by immunoSEQ multiplex PCR; TCRdb stores in-frame clones only, minus some. The sample includes 170,000 or so clones, just under 90% of them seen just once. Sequencing was done on a sample of peripheral blood. All receptors derive from a woman in her 70s with COVID-19, enrolled during active disease.

The V gene is TRBV24-1, the J gene TRBJ2-1; TRBD2 matches at 10 bases. The CDR3 contains 16 residues. V was clipped by 6 bases and J by 6 bases; unmatched bases: 10. Germline loops: CDR1 KGHDR, CDR2 SFDVKD. CDR3 nucleotides: TGTGCCACCAGTCCCTCCGGGACTAGCGAGATCAATGAGCAGTTCTTC. This translates into CATSPSGTSEINEQFF.

The gene calls are TRBV27 and TRBJ2-7; tentative D call: TRBD2 (5 bases). With 6 bases removed from V and 2 bases from J, the gap between germline ends came to 17 bases. Germline assignment: CDR1 MNHEY and CDR2 SMNVEV (reference sequence). CDR3 length: 15 residues. The CDR3 DNA is TGTGCCAGCAGACTAGGGCCGCACCCTACCTACGAGCAGTACTTC. Its protein product is CASRLGPHPTYEQYF.

This sequence joins TRBV5-6 and TRBJ1-5; D is unresolved. Germline values: CDR1 SGHDT, CDR2 YYEEEE. The CDR3 length is 13 residues. V was trimmed by 3 bases and J by 4 bases, leaving 8 bases between them. CDR3 region: CASSYGLNQPQHF. CDR3 nucleotides: TGTGCCAGCAGCTACGGACTAAATCAGCCCCAGCATTTT.

This rearrangement joins TRBV3-1 (or the pseudogene TRBV3-2) to TRBJ2-7, with TRBD2 matching 8 bases. Trimming removed 6 bases from V and 6 bases from J; junction bases left unmatched: 10. CDR1 and CDR2 (germline): LGHDT, YNNKEL (reference sequence). The CDR3 covers 14 residues. The CDR3 loop is CASRLDGRASEQYF. The CDR3 nucleotides are TGTGCCAGCAGGTTAGACGGGAGGGCTTCCGAGCAGTACTTC.

As to this clone: The sample has other DNA sequences that encode this CDR3 too. The V and J genes are TRBV9 and TRBJ2-2, with 9 bases that match TRBD2. Germline assignment: CDR1 SGDLS and CDR2 YYNGEE. V lost 0 bases to trimming and J lost 1 base; unmatched junction nucleotides: 1. The CDR3 is 16 amino acids. The CDR3 is CASSVGLAVNTGELFF. In DNA, the CDR3 is TGTGCCAGCAGCGTAGGACTAGCGGTGAACACCGGGGAGCTGTTTTTT.

This chain links TRBV18 with TRBJ1-1; D remains ambiguous. The V end lost 2 bases, the J end lost 1 base, and 5 bases lay between the germline ends. Germline V CDR1 and CDR2: KGHSH, LQKENI. The CDR3 totals 13 residues. Here the CDR3 reads CASSPTENTEAFF. The CDR3 nucleotides are TGTGCCAGCTCACCAACAGAGAACACTGAAGCTTTCTTT.

J is TRBJ2-5 and V is TRBV7-3; no clear D gene. CDR3 length equals 13 residues. V lost 1 base and J 2 bases, leaving 5 bases between the germline ends. Germline loops: CDR1 SGHTA, CDR2 FQGTGA. CDR3 in DNA: TGTGCCAGCAGCTTAAACAGACAAGAGACCCAGTACTTC. Translated, it gives CASSLNRQETQYF.

The V and J genes are TRBV6-5 and TRBJ2-1, with a possible D match to TRBD2 (5 bases). The V gene lost 6 bases and the J gene lost 12 bases, with 12 bases spanning the gap. Per germline, CDR1 MNHEY and CDR2 SVGAGI. The CDR3 is made up of 11 amino acids. The CDR3 DNA is TGTGCCAGCAGCCAACTAGAAGTGCAGTTCTTC. Amino acids: CASSQLEVQFF.

The genes are TRBV5-4 and TRBJ2-7, with 8 bases that match TRBD2. The V and J ends lost 2 bases and 9 bases, in that order; junction bases with no gene match: 13. The germline gives CDR1 SGHNT, CDR2 YYREEE (reference sequence). The CDR3 runs 15 residues. CDR3 in amino acids: CASSFGLAGPKGQYF. The CDR3 coding sequence is TGTGCCAGCAGCTTCGGGTTAGCGGGACCGAAAGGGCAGTACTTC.

The V gene is TRBV18, the J gene TRBJ2-7; perhaps TRBD1 as D (7 bases). Per germline, CDR1 KGHSH and CDR2 LQKENI. V shed 1 base and J shed 8 bases, with 15 bases lying between them. CDR3 length: 14 residues. The CDR3 is CASSPQDRREKQYF. The CDR3, as DNA: TGTGCCAGCTCACCACAGGACAGGAGGGAAAAGCAGTACTTC.

The V gene is TRBV7-2, the J gene TRBJ1-2, with a tentative D call TRBD1 (5 bases). The CDR3 has 13 amino acids. CDR1 and CDR2 from the germline V gene are SGHTA and FQGNSA. V was clipped by 4 bases and J by 6 bases, with 12 bases between them. The CDR3 reads CASSSLTEHGYTF. The CDR3 DNA reads TGTGCCAGCAGCTCCCTGACAGAGCATGGCTACACCTTC. Combining the CDR3 with reference TRBV7-2 and TRBJ1-2 gives the whole variable domain GAGVSQSPSNKVTEKGKDVELRCDPISGHTALYWYRQSLGQGLEFLIYFQGNSAPDKSGLPSDRFSAERTGGSVSTLTIQRTQQEDSAVYLCASSSLTEHGYTFGSGTRLTVV.

The J gene is TRBJ2-7, the V gene TRBV19; D gene unclear. Germline loops: CDR1 LNHDA, CDR2 SQIVND (reference sequence). The V and J ends lost 4 bases and 1 base respectively, with 11 bases between them. The CDR3 runs 14 residues. The CDR3 sequence: CASSKSTWSYEQYF. The CDR3 DNA reads as TGTGCCAGTAGTAAGAGTACCTGGTCCTACGAGCAGTACTTC.

The rearrangement links TRBV27 to TRBJ2-7; 9 nucleotides align to TRBD1. V was clipped by 5 bases and J by 5 bases; unmatched bases: 7. Germline V CDR1 and CDR2: MNHEY, SMNVEV (reference sequence). The CDR3 extends over 14 amino acids. CDR3 nucleotides: TGTGCCAGCAGTCTACAGGGGGCGTACGACGAGCAGTACTTC. Translation: CASSLQGAYDEQYF.

The V and J genes are TRBV2 and TRBJ2-7, with 11 bases aligning to TRBD2. Trimming took 4 bases from V and 2 from J; bases not matched to a gene: 4. Germline V gene data show CDR1 as SNHLY and CDR2 as FYNNEI. This CDR3 region has 15 residues. In DNA, the CDR3 is TGTGCCAGCAGTGTACTAGCGGGAGTCCCCTACGAGCAGTACTTC. Amino acid sequence: CASSVLAGVPYEQYF.

The V and J genes are TRBV28 and TRBJ2-7, with 7 bases lining up with TRBD1. V lost 5 bases and J lost 4; bases outside the gene matches: 11. The germline CDR1 and CDR2 sequences are MDHEN and SYDVKM. The CDR3 totals 15 residues. CDR3 loop: CASSRPRDSYYEQYF. The CDR3 nucleotides are TGTGCCAGCAGTCGGCCCCGGGACAGCTATTACGAGCAGTACTTC.

The chain links TRBV6-5 to TRBJ1-1; 7 bases line up with TRBD1. This CDR3 has 11 amino acids. The V segment lost 6 bases and the J segment 8 bases; nucleotides outside the gene matches: 3. Per the germline V gene, CDR1 is MNHEY and CDR2 is SVGAGI. This CDR3 is CASSLQGEAFF. CDR3 DNA sequence: TGTGCCAGCAGCCTACAGGGGGAAGCTTTCTTT.

The gene calls are TRBV28 and TRBJ2-2; tentatively, D is TRBD2 (5 bases). Trimming shortened V by 5 bases and J by 5 bases, and 18 bases separated the two germline ends. Germline CDR1 and CDR2: MDHEN and SYDVKM. The CDR3 has 16 residues. DNA for the CDR3: TGTGCCAGCAGTCCCCATAGTGGGAGATTAACCGGGGAGCTGTTTTTT. Protein sequence: CASSPHSGRLTGELFF.

The CDR3 DNA sequence: TGTGCCAGCCTCAGGGGGCTGTGGGAAAAACTGTTTTTT. Translating it yields CASLRGLWEKLFF. The rearrangement joins TRBV6-6 to TRBJ1-4, with 8 bases fitting TRBD1. This CDR3 region has 13 residues. Germline CDR1 MNHNY, CDR2 SVGAGI (reference sequence). V lost 8 bases and J lost 8; bases outside the gene matches: 7.

The genes are TRBV6-6 and TRBJ1-1; D gene unclear. Per germline, CDR1 MNHNY and CDR2 SVGAGI (reference sequence). Between the trimmed V and J ends, which lost 3 bases and 6 bases, there was a span of 8 bases. The CDR3 has 12 residues. The CDR3 DNA reads as TGTGCCAGCAGTTATGGTCAGGCTGAAGCTTTCTTT. It codes for CASSYGQAEAFF.

The chain couples TRBV2 to TRBJ1-5; TRBD1 aligns across 7 bases. The CDR3 has 15 amino acids. Germline lookup yields CDR1 SNHLY and CDR2 FYNNEI. Unmatched junction bases numbered 9, after V lost 8 bases and J lost 2 bases. The CDR3 sequence: CASYRGGEGNQPQHF. The CDR3 DNA sequence: TGTGCCAGCTACCGAGGGGGCGAAGGCAATCAGCCCCAGCATTTT.

The chain has TRBV6-5 and TRBJ2-2, with 11 positions matching TRBD2. Per germline, CDR1 MNHEY and CDR2 SVGAGI. The CDR3 has 15 residues. V lost 7 bases and J lost 6; bases outside the gene matches: 7. CDR3 loop: CASNTLAGVAGELFF. The DNA for the CDR3 is TGTGCCAGCAATACACTAGCGGGAGTGGCCGGGGAGCTGTTTTTT.

V usage is TRBV7-2 and J usage is TRBJ2-7; D remains unclear. The germline CDR1 and CDR2 sequences are SGHTA and FQGNSA. The V end was cut by 2 bases, the J end by 2 bases, with 4 bases between. The CDR3 runs 12 residues. The CDR3 DNA is TGTGCCAGCAGCTTATCAACCTACGAGCAGTACTTC. The encoded protein is CASSLSTYEQYF.

This CDR3 is CSASEGAPEAFF. The CDR3 DNA sequence: TGCAGTGCTAGTGAGGGGGCCCCTGAAGCTTTCTTT. V gene TRBV20-1 combines with J gene TRBJ1-1; 7 nucleotides line up with TRBD1. This CDR3 comprises 12 residues. V shed 3 bases and J 6 bases; nucleotides not matched to a gene: 4. CDR1 DFQATT and CDR2 SNEGSKA come from the germline V gene (reference sequence).

In regard to this clone: Other DNA sequences from this sample encode an identical CDR3 as well. V and J are TRBV19 and TRBJ1-5, with 10 bases matching TRBD1. In germline, CDR1 is LNHDA, CDR2 SQIVND (reference sequence). The CDR3 length is 15 residues. Trimming at V came to 6 bases and at J to 4 bases, leaving 6 bases not matched to a gene. CDR3 DNA: TGTGCCAGTAGCCTAGGACAGGGGGGGAATCAGCCCCAGCATTTT. It encodes CASSLGQGGNQPQHF.

The rearrangement links TRBV19 to TRBJ2-1, with 9 bases that match TRBD2. Trimming cost V 6 bases and J 3 bases; bases outside gene matches: 6. Germline V CDR1 and CDR2: LNHDA, SQIVND (reference sequence). The CDR3 is made up of 15 amino acids. The CDR3 is CASRKTSGVYNEQFF. For the CDR3, the DNA is TGTGCCAGTAGAAAGACTAGCGGAGTCTACAATGAGCAGTTCTTC. Looking up the rest from reference TRBV19 and TRBJ2-1 gives the full variable domain: DGGITQSPKYLFRKEGQNVTLSCEQNLNHDAMYWYRQDPGQGLRLIYYSQIVNDFQKGDIAEGYSVSREKKESFPLTVTSAQKNPTAFYLCASRKTSGVYNEQFFGPGTRLTVL.

The chain has TRBV11-2 and TRBJ2-3, with TRBD2 matching over 15 bases. Losses at the gene ends were 6 bases for V and 3 bases for J; bases not matched to a gene: 28. The CDR3 loop spans 24 amino acids. Germline V gives CDR1 SGHAT, CDR2 FQNNGV. The CDR3, as DNA: TGTGCCAGCAGTCTTAAACCGGGACAGGGCCATCCCGGGACTAGCGGGAGGAAGACAGATACGCAGTATTTT. Residues: CASSLKPGQGHPGTSGRKTDTQYF.

This clone was detected once. The V call is TRBV11-3, the J call TRBJ2-2; D remains ambiguous. The CDR3 runs to 14 residues. Germline-derived CDR1 and CDR2 are SGHNT and YENEEA. V was clipped by 6 bases and J by 5 bases, with 13 bases between them. CDR3 loop: CASRSERVTGELFF. As DNA, the CDR3 is TGTGCCAGCAGATCAGAACGGGTAACCGGGGAGCTGTTTTTT.

The count of this clone is one. This chain links TRBV4-1 with TRBJ2-3, with TRBD2 identical over 15 bases. Unmatched junction bases numbered 6, after V lost 4 bases and J lost 7 bases. The CDR3 length is 16 residues. Germline CDR1 and CDR2: MGHRA and YSYEKL. DNA for the CDR3: TGCGCCAGCAGCCTCCAAGGGACTAGCGGGAGGAATACGCAGTATTTT. Translating gives CASSLQGTSGRNTQYF.